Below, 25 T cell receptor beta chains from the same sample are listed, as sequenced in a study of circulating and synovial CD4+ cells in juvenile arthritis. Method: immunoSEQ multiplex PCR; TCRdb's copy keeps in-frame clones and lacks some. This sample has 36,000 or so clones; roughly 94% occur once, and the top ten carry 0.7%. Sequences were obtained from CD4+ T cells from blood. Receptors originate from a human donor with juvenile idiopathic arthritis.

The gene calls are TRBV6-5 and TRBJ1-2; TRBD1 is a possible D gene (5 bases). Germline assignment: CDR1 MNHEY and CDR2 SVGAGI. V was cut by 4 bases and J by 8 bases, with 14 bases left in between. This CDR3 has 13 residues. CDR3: CASSFMAGSGYTF. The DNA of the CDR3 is TGTGCCAGCAGTTTTATGGCAGGGTCCGGCTACACCTTC.

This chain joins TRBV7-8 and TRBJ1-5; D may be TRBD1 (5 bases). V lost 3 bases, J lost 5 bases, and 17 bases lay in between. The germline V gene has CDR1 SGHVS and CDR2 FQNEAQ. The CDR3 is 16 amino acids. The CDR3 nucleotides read TGTGCCAGCAGCTTTGCGCGACAGTTTTCTGATCAGCCCCAGCATTTT. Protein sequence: CASSFARQFSDQPQHF. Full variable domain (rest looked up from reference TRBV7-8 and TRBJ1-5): GAGVSQSPRYKVAKRGQDVALRCDPISGHVSLFWYQQALGQGPEFLTYFQNEAQLDKSGLPSDRFFAERPEGSVSTLKIQRTQQEDSAVYLCASSFARQFSDQPQHFGDGTRLSIL.

CDR3 region: CAWSVPGTSYEQYF. The CDR3 region has the DNA TGTGCCTGGAGTGTACCCGGGACAAGCTACGAGCAGTACTTC. The chain carries TRBV30 and TRBJ2-7; D is possibly TRBD1 (6 bases). The V gene's germline CDR1 is GTSNPN and CDR2 SVGIG (reference sequence). V lost 0 bases, J lost 3 bases, and 12 bases lay in between. The CDR3 spans 14 residues.

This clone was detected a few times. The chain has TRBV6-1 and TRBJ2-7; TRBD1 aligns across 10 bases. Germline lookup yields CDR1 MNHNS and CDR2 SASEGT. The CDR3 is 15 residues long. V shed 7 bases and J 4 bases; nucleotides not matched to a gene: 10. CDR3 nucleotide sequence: TGTGCCAGCAACCAAAGACAGGGGGCCCATTACGAGCAGTACTTC. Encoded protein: CASNQRQGAHYEQYF.

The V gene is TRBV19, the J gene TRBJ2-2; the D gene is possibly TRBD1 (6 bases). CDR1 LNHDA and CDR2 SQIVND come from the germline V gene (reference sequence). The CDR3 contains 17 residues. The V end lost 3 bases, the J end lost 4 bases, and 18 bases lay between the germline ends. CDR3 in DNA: TGTGCCAGTAGTATCGCCCTCGGCAGGGGCCTCACCGGGGAGCTGTTTTTT. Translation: CASSIALGRGLTGELFF.

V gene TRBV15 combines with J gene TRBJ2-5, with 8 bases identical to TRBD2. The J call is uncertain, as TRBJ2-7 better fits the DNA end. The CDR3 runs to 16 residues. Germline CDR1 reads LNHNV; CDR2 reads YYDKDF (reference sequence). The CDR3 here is CATSREYGGGSYEQYF. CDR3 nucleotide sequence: TGTGCCACCAGCAGAGAGTACGGGGGGGGCTCCTACGAGCAGTACTTC.

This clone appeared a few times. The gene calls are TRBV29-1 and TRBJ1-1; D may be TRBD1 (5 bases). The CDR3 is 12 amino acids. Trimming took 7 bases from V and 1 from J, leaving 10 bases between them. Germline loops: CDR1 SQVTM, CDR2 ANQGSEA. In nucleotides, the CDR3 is TGCAGCGGTGGAAGGGGGAACACTGAAGCTTTCTTT. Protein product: CSGGRGNTEAFF.

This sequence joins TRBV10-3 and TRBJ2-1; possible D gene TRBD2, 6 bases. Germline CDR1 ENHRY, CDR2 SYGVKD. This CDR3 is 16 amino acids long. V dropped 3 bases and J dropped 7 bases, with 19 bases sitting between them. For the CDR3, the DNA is TGTGCCATCAGTGACTCCGCGTGGGGAGGCAGGAATGAGCAGTTCTTC. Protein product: CAISDSAWGGRNEQFF.

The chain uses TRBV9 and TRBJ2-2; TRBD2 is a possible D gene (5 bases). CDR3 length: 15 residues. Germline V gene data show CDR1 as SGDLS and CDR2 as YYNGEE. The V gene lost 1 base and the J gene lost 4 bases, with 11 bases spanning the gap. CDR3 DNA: TGTGCCAGCAGCGTATACCAGGAGGCCACCGGGGAGCTGTTTTTT. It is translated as CASSVYQEATGELFF.

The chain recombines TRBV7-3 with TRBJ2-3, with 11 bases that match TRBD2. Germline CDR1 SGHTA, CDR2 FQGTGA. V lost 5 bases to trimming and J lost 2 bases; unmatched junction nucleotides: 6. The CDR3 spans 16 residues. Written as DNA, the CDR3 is TGTGCCAGCAGCACCCTAGCGGGGGGTTCCACAGATACGCAGTATTTT. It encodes CASSTLAGGSTDTQYF.

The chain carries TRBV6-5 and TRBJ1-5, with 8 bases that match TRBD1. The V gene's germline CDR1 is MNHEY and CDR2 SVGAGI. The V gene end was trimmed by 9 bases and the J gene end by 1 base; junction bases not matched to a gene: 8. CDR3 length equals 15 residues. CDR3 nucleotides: TGTGCCAGGAGGACAGGGTGCATAAGCAATCAGCCCCAGCATTTT. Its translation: CARRTGCISNQPQHF.

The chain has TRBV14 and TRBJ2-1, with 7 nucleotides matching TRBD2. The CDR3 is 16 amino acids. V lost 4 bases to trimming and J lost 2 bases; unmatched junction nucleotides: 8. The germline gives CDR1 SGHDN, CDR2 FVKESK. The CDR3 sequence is CASSPLGEGTYNEQFF. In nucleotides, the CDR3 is TGTGCCAGCAGCCCCCTAGGGGAGGGGACCTACAATGAGCAGTTCTTC.

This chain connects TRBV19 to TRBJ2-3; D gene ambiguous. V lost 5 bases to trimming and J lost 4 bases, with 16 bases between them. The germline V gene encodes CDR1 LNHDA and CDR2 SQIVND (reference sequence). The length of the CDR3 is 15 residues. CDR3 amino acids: CASSPRRSQADTQYF. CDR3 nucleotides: TGTGCCAGTAGTCCACGCCGATCCCAGGCAGATACGCAGTATTTT.

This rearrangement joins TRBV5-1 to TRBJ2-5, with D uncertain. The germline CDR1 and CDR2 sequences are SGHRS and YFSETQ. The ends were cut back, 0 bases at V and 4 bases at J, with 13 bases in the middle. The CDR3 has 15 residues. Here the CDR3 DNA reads TGCGCCAGCAGCTTGGGGTCGGGTCAGCGAGAGACCCAGTACTTC. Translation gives CASSLGSGQRETQYF.

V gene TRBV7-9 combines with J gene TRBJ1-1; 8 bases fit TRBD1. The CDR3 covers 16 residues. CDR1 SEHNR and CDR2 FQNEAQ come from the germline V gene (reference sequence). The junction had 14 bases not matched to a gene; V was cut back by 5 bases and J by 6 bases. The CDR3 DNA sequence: TGTGCCAGCAGCGAGACAGGGGCCACCTCCGGGCCTGAAGCTTTCTTT. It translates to CASSETGATSGPEAFF.

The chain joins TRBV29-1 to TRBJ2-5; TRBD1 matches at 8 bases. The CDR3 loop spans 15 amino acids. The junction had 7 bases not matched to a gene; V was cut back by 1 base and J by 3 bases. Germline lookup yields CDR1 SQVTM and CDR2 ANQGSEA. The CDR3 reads CSVEVVTTGEETQYF. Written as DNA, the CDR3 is TGCAGCGTTGAAGTAGTCACGACAGGGGAAGAGACCCAGTACTTC.

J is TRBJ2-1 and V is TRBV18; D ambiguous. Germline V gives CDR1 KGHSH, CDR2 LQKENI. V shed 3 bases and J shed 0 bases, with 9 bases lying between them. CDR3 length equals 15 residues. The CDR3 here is CASSPKLSSYNEQFF. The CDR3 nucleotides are TGTGCCAGCTCACCGAAGCTAAGCTCCTACAATGAGCAGTTCTTC.

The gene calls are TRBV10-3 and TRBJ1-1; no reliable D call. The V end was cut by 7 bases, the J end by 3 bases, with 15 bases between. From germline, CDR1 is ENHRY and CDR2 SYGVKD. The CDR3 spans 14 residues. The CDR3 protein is CAIMGEGGYTEAFF. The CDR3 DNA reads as TGTGCCATCATGGGAGAGGGAGGGTACACTGAAGCTTTCTTT.

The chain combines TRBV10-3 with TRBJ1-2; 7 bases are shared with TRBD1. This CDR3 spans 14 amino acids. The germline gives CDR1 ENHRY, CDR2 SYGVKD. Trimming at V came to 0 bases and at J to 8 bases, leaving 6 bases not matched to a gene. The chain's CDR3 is CAISESLAGGGYTF. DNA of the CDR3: TGTGCCATCAGTGAGTCGTTGGCAGGGGGGGGCTACACCTTC.

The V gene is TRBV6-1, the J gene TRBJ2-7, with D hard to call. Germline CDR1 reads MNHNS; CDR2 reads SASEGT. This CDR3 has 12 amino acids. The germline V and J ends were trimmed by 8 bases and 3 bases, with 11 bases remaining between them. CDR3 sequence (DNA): TGTGCCAGCTCTTCAGGCCGCTACGAGCAGTACTTC. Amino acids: CASSSGRYEQYF.

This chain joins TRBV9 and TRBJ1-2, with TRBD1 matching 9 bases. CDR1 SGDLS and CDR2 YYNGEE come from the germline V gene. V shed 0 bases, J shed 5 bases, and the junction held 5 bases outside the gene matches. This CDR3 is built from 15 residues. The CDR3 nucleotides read TGTGCCAGCAGCGTAGAGGGACAGGGATTATATGGCTACACCTTC. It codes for CASSVEGQGLYGYTF. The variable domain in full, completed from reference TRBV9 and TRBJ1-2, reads DSGVTQTPKHLITATGQRVTLRCSPRSGDLSVYWYQQSLDQGLQFLIQYYNGEERAKGNILERFSAQQFPDLHSELNLSSLELGDSALYFCASSVEGQGLYGYTFGSGTRLTVV.

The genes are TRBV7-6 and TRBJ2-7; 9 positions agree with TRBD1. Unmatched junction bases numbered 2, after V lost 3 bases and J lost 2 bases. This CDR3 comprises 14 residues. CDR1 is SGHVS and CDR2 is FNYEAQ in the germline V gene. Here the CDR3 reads CASSLGQGAYEQYF. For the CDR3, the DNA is TGTGCCAGCAGCTTGGGACAGGGCGCCTACGAGCAGTACTTC.

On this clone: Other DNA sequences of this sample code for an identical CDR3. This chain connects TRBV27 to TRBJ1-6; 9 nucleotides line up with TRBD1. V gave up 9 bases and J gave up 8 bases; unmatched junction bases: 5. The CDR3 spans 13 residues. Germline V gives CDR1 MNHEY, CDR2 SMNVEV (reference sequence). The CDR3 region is CASPGQGDSPLHF. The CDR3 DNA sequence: TGTGCCAGTCCGGGACAGGGTGATTCACCCCTCCACTTT.

The DNA for the CDR3 is TGTGCCAGCAGCCCCAGGGGGACTAGGGCCACCGGGGAGCTGTTTTTT. It encodes CASSPRGTRATGELFF. J is TRBJ2-2 and V is TRBV7-3, with D perhaps matching TRBD2 (8 bases). Germline V lookup: CDR1 SGHTA, CDR2 FQGTGA. The V gene lost 5 bases and the J gene lost 4 bases, with 17 bases spanning the gap. The CDR3 is made up of 16 amino acids.

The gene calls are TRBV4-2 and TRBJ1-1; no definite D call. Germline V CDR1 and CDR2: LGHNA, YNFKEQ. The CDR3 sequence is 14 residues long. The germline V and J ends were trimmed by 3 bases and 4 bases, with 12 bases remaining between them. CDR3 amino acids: CASSQEELSTEAFF. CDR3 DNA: TGTGCCAGCAGCCAGGAGGAGTTGAGCACTGAAGCTTTCTTT.